The 25 T cell receptor beta chains below come from one sample, sequenced in a study of T cell responses to AZD1222 COVID-19 vaccine. Data came from immunoSEQ multiplex PCR; TCRdb stores just in-frame clones and leaves some out. The sample has around 120,000 clones; 65% to 90% are singletons. The starting material was peripheral blood, obtained on day 0 of AZD1222 vaccination. The receptors derive from an adult in good health.

This clone showed up just a few times. V usage is TRBV18 and J usage is TRBJ1-5; no definite D call. V lost 1 base to trimming and J lost 1 base, with 5 bases between them. CDR3 length: 14 amino acids. The germline CDR1 and CDR2 sequences are KGHSH and LQKENI. The CDR3: CASSPLGSNQPQHF. The CDR3 nucleotides read TGTGCCAGCTCACCACTAGGCAGCAATCAGCCCCAGCATTTT.

J is TRBJ2-7 and V is TRBV2, with D unclear. The CDR3 is 11 amino acids. Trimming pared 7 bases from V and 7 bases from J, leaving 11 bases between. The germline CDR1 and CDR2 sequences are SNHLY and FYNNEI. The CDR3 protein is CASTPRLEQYF. CDR3 nucleotides: TGTGCCAGCACCCCTAGATTGGAGCAGTACTTC. Combining the CDR3 with reference TRBV2 and TRBJ2-7 gives the whole variable domain EPEVTQTPSHQVTQMGQEVILRCVPISNHLYFYWYRQILGQKVEFLVSFYNNEISEKSEIFDDQFSVERPDGSNFTLKIRSTKLEDSAMYFCASTPRLEQYFGPGTRLTVT.

The genes are TRBV7-9 and TRBJ2-1; 9 bases are a match to TRBD2. J lost 5 bases, V lost 4 bases, and 18 bases had no gene match. There are 19 residues in the CDR3. CDR1 and CDR2 (germline): SEHNR, FQNEAQ (reference sequence). The CDR3 loop is CASSYPMAGGQIVNNEQFF. CDR3 coding DNA: TGTGCCAGCAGCTACCCTATGGCGGGGGGGCAAATAGTAAACAATGAGCAGTTCTTC. The entire variable domain, with the rest obtained from reference TRBV7-9 and TRBJ2-1, is as follows: DTGVSQNPRHKITKRGQNVTFRCDPISEHNRLYWYRQTLGQGPEFLTYFQNEAQLEKSRLLSDRFSAERPKGSFSTLEIQRTEQGDSAMYLCASSYPMAGGQIVNNEQFFGPGTRLTVL.

The chain links TRBV7-3 to TRBJ2-5; 12 bases match TRBD2. The CDR3 is 15 amino acids. Trimming removed 5 bases from V and 5 bases from J; junction bases left unmatched: 6. From germline, CDR1 is SGHTA and CDR2 FQGTGA. The CDR3 nucleotides are TGTGCCAGCAGCGCCAGACTAGCGGGAGCGGAGACCCAGTACTTC. Translated, it gives CASSARLAGAETQYF.

The chain carries TRBV4-3 and TRBJ2-5; 10 bases are shared with TRBD2. With 4 bases clipped from V and 2 bases from J, the junction kept 13 bases outside the gene matches. The CDR3 length is 18 residues. CDR1 and CDR2 (germline): LGHNA, YSLEER. The CDR3 loop is CASSRRTSGEGSQETQYF. The CDR3 nucleotides are TGCGCCAGCAGCCGGAGGACTAGCGGAGAGGGGTCACAAGAGACCCAGTACTTC.

The CDR3 protein is CASSAARREQYF. CDR3 bases: TGTGCCAGCAGCGCCGCGAGGCGGGAGCAGTACTTC. This chain joins TRBV21-1 and TRBJ2-7; the table's D call of TRBD2 was not tested on the DNA. TRBV21-1 is tagged as a pseudogene. This CDR3 is built from 12 residues.

The table lists this clone with a few counts. The CDR3 DNA reads TGTGCCAGCAGTTTGGGCGGGCCCCAGCATTTT. This gives the protein CASSLGGPQHF. The chain joins TRBV12-3 or TRBV12-4 to TRBJ1-5; no reliable D call. The CDR3 consists of 11 residues. V lost 3 bases and J lost 9, with 6 bases in between.

The chain is built from TRBV30 and TRBJ1-1; D uncertain. The CDR3 spans 13 residues. Between the trimmed V and J ends, which lost 3 bases and 7 bases, there was a span of 15 bases. Germline V gene sequence: CDR1 GTSNPN, CDR2 SVGIG (reference sequence). The CDR3, as DNA: TGTGCCTGGAGAGGCAGACCTCCGGGTGAAGCTTTCTTT. It translates to CAWRGRPPGEAFF.

DNA of the CDR3: TGTGCCAGCAGCCCGTTAAAAACGGGGGGCGGTGGGGAGCTGTTTTTT. Protein: CASSPLKTGGGGELFF. The chain couples TRBV4-2 to TRBJ2-2; TRBD2 is a possible D gene (7 bases). Per the germline V gene, CDR1 is LGHNA and CDR2 is YNFKEQ. V dropped 4 bases and J dropped 8 bases, with 20 bases sitting between them. The CDR3 extends over 16 amino acids.

The chain links TRBV4-2 to TRBJ2-7; D tentatively reads TRBD1 or TRBD2 (6 bases each). Trimming stripped 1 base from V and 3 bases from J, with 10 bases between. The CDR3 consists of 14 residues. CDR1 is LGHNA and CDR2 is YNFKEQ in the germline V gene. The CDR3 bases are TGTGCCAGCAGCCAAGCGGGGGCAGGCTACGAGCAGTACTTC. Its translation: CASSQAGAGYEQYF.

This chain links TRBV7-9 with TRBJ1-1, with D perhaps TRBD1 (5 bases). Per germline, CDR1 SEHNR and CDR2 FQNEAQ (reference sequence). V gave up 4 bases and J gave up 7 bases, with 13 bases separating them. The CDR3 spans 13 residues. Here the CDR3 DNA reads TGTGCCAGCAGCTATGTGGGACCTTTTGAAGCTTTCTTT. Its protein product is CASSYVGPFEAFF.

This clone was observed once. V gene TRBV19 combines with J gene TRBJ1-5; 7 bases agree with TRBD1. With V trimmed by 4 bases and J by 9 bases, 9 bases remained unmatched. The CDR3 consists of 14 residues. Germline CDR1 and CDR2: LNHDA and SQIVND (reference sequence). The CDR3 loop reads CASSTRQGGRPQHF. CDR3 DNA: TGTGCCAGTAGTACCCGACAGGGCGGACGGCCCCAGCATTTT.

The gene calls are TRBV13 and TRBJ2-3; the match to TRBD2 covers 7 bases. The junction had 6 bases not matched to a gene; V was cut back by 4 bases and J by 2 bases. CDR1 PRHDT and CDR2 FYEKMQ come from the germline V gene (reference sequence). The CDR3 has 15 amino acids. Here the CDR3 DNA reads TGTGCCAGCAGCTCCAGCGGGAAGGTCACAGATACGCAGTATTTT. This gives the protein CASSSSGKVTDTQYF.

The chain is built from TRBV7-6 and TRBJ2-7, with 8 positions matching TRBD2. V shed 1 base and J 3 bases; nucleotides not matched to a gene: 8. The CDR3 has 16 residues. Germline V gives CDR1 SGHVS, CDR2 FNYEAQ. The CDR3 spells CASSLGGSGTYYEQYF. The CDR3 nucleotides read TGTGCCAGCAGCTTAGGGGGTAGCGGGACATACTACGAGCAGTACTTC. Filled out from reference TRBV7-6 and TRBJ2-7, the complete variable domain reads GAGVSQSPRYKVTKRGQDVALRCDPISGHVSLYWYRQALGQGPEFLTYFNYEAQQDKSGLPNDRFSAERPEGSISTLTIQRTEQRDSAMYRCASSLGGSGTYYEQYFGPGTRLTVT.

This chain uses TRBV28 with TRBJ2-1; D ambiguous. V was trimmed by 2 bases and J by 9 bases, leaving 11 bases between them. The CDR3 loop spans 13 amino acids. Per germline, CDR1 MDHEN and CDR2 SYDVKM. As DNA, the CDR3 is TGTGCCAGCAGTTTAGGGCAGGTACCTGAGCAGTTCTTC. As protein: CASSLGQVPEQFF.

This chain links TRBV10-1 with TRBJ2-1; D not resolved. With 3 bases removed from V and 6 bases from J, the gap between germline ends came to 6 bases. This CDR3 has 12 residues. Germline V gene sequence: CDR1 WNHNN, CDR2 SYGVQD (reference sequence). The CDR3 bases are TGCGCCAGCAGTGACCCGGTCAATGAGCAGTTCTTC. Amino acids: CASSDPVNEQFF.

The chain uses TRBV5-1 and TRBJ1-1; possibly TRBD1 for D (5 bases). CDR1 and CDR2 (germline): SGHRS, YFSETQ. The CDR3 has 12 residues. The V and J ends lost 0 bases and 8 bases respectively, with 8 bases between them. CDR3 region: CASSLEGQEAFF. The CDR3 bases are TGCGCCAGCAGCTTGGAAGGACAAGAAGCTTTCTTT.

The chain joins TRBV28 to TRBJ1-3, with TRBD1 as a possible D gene (6 bases). Germline V CDR1 and CDR2: MDHEN, SYDVKM. V was cut by 6 bases and J by 4 bases, with 13 bases left in between. The CDR3 loop spans 14 amino acids. CDR3 DNA: TGTGCCAGCAGCGTCCAGGGGAGAGGAAACACCATATATTTT. Amino acids: CASSVQGRGNTIYF.

There are a few counts of this clone. The CDR3 sequence is CASSSGGANQETQYF. CDR3 bases: TGTGCCAGCAGCTCAGGAGGGGCCAACCAAGAGACCCAGTACTTC. The genes are TRBV5-4 and TRBJ2-5; a weak D match, TRBD2 (6 bases). CDR3 size: 15 residues. Looked up from germline, CDR1 is SGHNT and CDR2 is YYREEE (reference sequence). V was cut by 3 bases and J by 0 bases, with 12 bases left in between.

The V gene is TRBV27, the J gene TRBJ2-1, with 8 bases fitting TRBD1. The V segment lost 5 bases and the J segment 8 bases; nucleotides outside the gene matches: 8. Germline V gene sequence: CDR1 MNHEY, CDR2 SMNVEV (reference sequence). This CDR3 spans 14 amino acids. Here the CDR3 DNA reads TGTGCCAGCAGTCCCTGGACAGGGAGCGATGAGCAGTTCTTC. The encoded protein is CASSPWTGSDEQFF.

V is TRBV6-5 and J is TRBJ2-2; 11 bases line up with TRBD2. The CDR3 totals 16 residues. CDR1 and CDR2 from the germline V gene are MNHEY and SVGAGI. With 0 bases clipped from V and 8 bases from J, the junction kept 5 bases outside the gene matches. CDR3 sequence (DNA): TGTGCCAGCAGTTACTCGGGGCTAGCGGGAGGTGGGGAGCTGTTTTTT. This codes for CASSYSGLAGGGELFF.

The chain uses TRBV7-3 and TRBJ1-2; 10 bases are shared with TRBD1. The CDR3 has 15 amino acids. Germline V lookup: CDR1 SGHTA, CDR2 FQGTGA. The ends lost 4 bases at V and 8 bases at J; junction bases unmatched: 10. The CDR3 bases are TGTGCCAGCAGCTCCTACGCCGGGGACAGGGGAGGCTACACCTTC. Amino acids: CASSSYAGDRGGYTF.

The gene calls are TRBV7-9 and TRBJ1-2; TRBD1 might be the D (5 bases). CDR1 and CDR2 from the germline V gene are SEHNR and FQNEAQ (reference sequence). V was cut by 4 bases and J by 5 bases, with 17 bases left in between. The CDR3 extends over 15 amino acids. CDR3 in amino acids: CASSSSGGGSYGYTF. In nucleotides, the CDR3 is TGTGCCAGCAGCTCCTCGGGGGGAGGGTCTTATGGCTACACCTTC.

The rearrangement uses TRBV9 and TRBJ2-3; 11 positions agree with TRBD2. CDR1 and CDR2 (germline): SGDLS, YYNGEE. The CDR3 consists of 16 residues. V lost 4 bases to trimming and J lost 4 bases; unmatched junction nucleotides: 8. This chain's CDR3 is CASSPPGTSGPDTQYF. Here the CDR3 DNA reads TGTGCCAGCAGCCCACCCGGGACTAGCGGCCCAGATACGCAGTATTTT.

This clone was detected a few times. The chain is built from TRBV11-3 and TRBJ2-2; the D gene is possibly TRBD1 (7 bases). The V and J ends lost 5 bases and 4 bases respectively, with 11 bases between them. The CDR3 sequence is 14 residues long. Germline V gene data show CDR1 as SGHNT and CDR2 as YENEEA. The CDR3 DNA follows: TGTGCCAGCAGCCAGGGGGGAATCACCGGGGAGCTGTTTTTT. The encoded protein is CASSQGGITGELFF.